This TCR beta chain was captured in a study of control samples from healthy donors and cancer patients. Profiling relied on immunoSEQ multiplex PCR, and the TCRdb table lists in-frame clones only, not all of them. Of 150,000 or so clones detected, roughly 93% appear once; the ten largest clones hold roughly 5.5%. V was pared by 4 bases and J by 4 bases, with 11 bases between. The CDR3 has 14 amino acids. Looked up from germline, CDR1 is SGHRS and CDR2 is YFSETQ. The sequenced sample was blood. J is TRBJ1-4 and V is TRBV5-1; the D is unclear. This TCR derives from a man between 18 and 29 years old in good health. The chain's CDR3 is CASSARRNNEKLFF. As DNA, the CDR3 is TGCGCCAGCAGCGCCCGCCGGAATAATGAAAAACTGTTTTTT.